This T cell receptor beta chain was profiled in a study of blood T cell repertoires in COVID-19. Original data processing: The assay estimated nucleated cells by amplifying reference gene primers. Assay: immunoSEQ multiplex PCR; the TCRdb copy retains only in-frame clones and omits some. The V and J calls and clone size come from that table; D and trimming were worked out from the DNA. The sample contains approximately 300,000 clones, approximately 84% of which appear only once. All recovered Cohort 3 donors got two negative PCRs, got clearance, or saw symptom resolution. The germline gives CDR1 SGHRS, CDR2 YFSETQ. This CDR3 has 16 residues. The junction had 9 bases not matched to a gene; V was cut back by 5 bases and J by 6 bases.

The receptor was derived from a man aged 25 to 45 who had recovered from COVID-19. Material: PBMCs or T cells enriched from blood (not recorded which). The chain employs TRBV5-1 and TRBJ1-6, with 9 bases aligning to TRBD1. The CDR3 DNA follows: TGCGCCAGCAGTCCTGACGGACAGGGGATTAATTCACCCCTCCACTTT. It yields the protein CASSPDGQGINSPLHF.